The clone carrying this T cell receptor (beta chain) was detected only a few times. Its antigen is undetermined. This entry is derived from a study of T cells in Graves' hyperthyroidism and ophthalmopathy. In the study overall: It was at initial diagnosis, before any treatment, that peripheral blood was collected. Findings of the study overall: Ophthalmopathy cases were set apart from stable hyperthyroidism by a 13 V-J model.

RNA transcripts provided the source from which TCR beta CDR3 regions were amplified. First-round RT-PCR with HTBI primers amplified the TCR CDR3 region. TCRdb used MiXCR to reprocess the multiplex PCR reads, holding one entry per CDR3 protein. The table includes around 500,000 distinct CDR3 sequences, about 15% detected once. The CDR3 extends over 15 amino acids. V shed 1 base and J shed 2 bases, with 9 bases lying between them. Germline lookup yields CDR1 LGHDT and CDR2 YNNKEL (reference sequence). This chain links TRBV3-1 with TRBJ1-5; D possibly corresponds to TRBD1 (5 bases). This TCR was recovered from a woman aged 30 to 39 with Graves' ophthalmopathy. Source material: blood. CDR3 sequence: CASSQGRGGNQPQHF. CDR3 coding DNA: TGTGCCAGCAGCCAAGGACGGGGGGGCAATCAGCCCCAGCATTTT. Drawing the rest from reference TRBV3-1 and TRBJ1-5, the complete variable domain is DTAVSQTPKYLVTQMGNDKSIKCEQNLGHDTMYWYKQDSKKFLKIMFSYNNKELIINETVPNRFSPKSPDKAHLNLHINSLELGDSAVYFCASSQGRGGNQPQHFGDGTRLSIL.